This TCR beta chain was sequenced for a study of human T cells and chemical hapten exposure. The time point here: patch test 1, 2 weeks after DPC sensitization. Treatment denoted: therapeutic diphenylcyclopropenone sensitization with weekly scalp DPC. This clonotype was detected many times. TCRdb called the RACE reads again in MiXCR, with one record for every CDR3 protein. The sample holds approximately 340,000 distinct CDR3 sequences, about 7% seen once. The V gene end was trimmed by 0 bases and the J gene end by 14 bases; junction bases not matched to a gene: 5. The germline V gene encodes CDR1 SGHRS and CDR2 YFSETQ. There are 13 residues in the CDR3.

The sequence was obtained from a woman between 18 and 29 years old with alopecia areata. Some clones in this sample may be carry-over from other donors' samples. The chain links TRBV5-1 to TRBJ2-1; 10 positions match TRBD1. Sequencing was performed on whole blood, taken in connection with sensitization to the hapten diphenylcyclopropenone (DPC). The CDR3, as DNA: TGCGCCAGCAGCTTGGCCGGGACAGGGGAGGAGTTCTTC. It yields the protein CASSLAGTGEEFF.